This T cell receptor beta chain was sequenced during a study of molecular identifiers for immune sequencing clone quantification. Turning to this clonotype: A much larger clone differs by one base, so this may be a read error.

One entry per CDR3 protein, called by TCRdb with MiXCR from the PCR reads. In the table there are about 89,000 distinct CDR3 sequences, around 17% of which are singletons. The TCR originated in a human donor in good health. Some libraries in this study had Jurkat cell RNA spiked in. Sequencing used naive CD8+ T cells from blood, with Jurkat cell RNA spiked in. Subset here: FACS-sorted CD8+CD4-CCR7+CD45RA+ naive T cells.

The CDR3 DNA is TGTGCCAGCAGCCAGAGACTAGCGGGGGGCTGTGAGCAGTTCTTC. Residues: CASSQRLAGGCEQFF. The V gene is TRBV3-1, the J gene TRBJ2-1; 13 nucleotides align to TRBD2. This CDR3 contains 15 residues. Germline V CDR1 and CDR2: LGHDT, YNNKEL (reference sequence). After removal of 3 bases from V and 9 bases from J, the junction contained 5 bases not matched to a gene.